Described below is a single TCR beta chain sequence and its context. Germline loops: CDR1 SQVTM, CDR2 ANQGSEA. The CDR3 is 13 residues long. The trim removed 7 bases at V and 4 bases at J, leaving 8 bases unmatched. Original analysis: Amplification of reference gene primers was used by the study to estimate nucleated cell counts. Sequencing used immunoSEQ multiplex PCR; TCRdb keeps in-frame clones, though not all of them. V, J and clone size are those of that table, while D and trimming were read from the DNA. The sample lists 90,000 to 150,000 clones, roughly 83% occurring once. This sample was taken from a study of blood T cell repertoires in COVID-19. Whole-study context: Spain, Italy and the United States supplied samples that represented acute and convalescent COVID-19. In each case, the material was cDNA or gDNA derived from T cells, B-cell-depleted T cells, or PBMCs.

The chain carries TRBV29-1 and TRBJ1-1; 8 bases are a match to TRBD1. The sequencing input was peripheral blood. The source is a woman of 80 years or more with acute or convalescent COVID-19. The CDR3 nucleotides read TGCAGCGGGACGACAGGGGAGGGCACTGAAGCTTTCTTT. Its translation is CSGTTGEGTEAFF. Supplemented by reference TRBV29-1 and TRBJ1-1, the full variable domain reads SAVISQKPSRDICQRGTSLTIQCQVDSQVTMMFWYRQQPGQSLTLIATANQGSEATYESGFVIDKFPISRPNLTFSTLTVSNMSPEDSSIYLCSGTTGEGTEAFFGQGTRLTVV.